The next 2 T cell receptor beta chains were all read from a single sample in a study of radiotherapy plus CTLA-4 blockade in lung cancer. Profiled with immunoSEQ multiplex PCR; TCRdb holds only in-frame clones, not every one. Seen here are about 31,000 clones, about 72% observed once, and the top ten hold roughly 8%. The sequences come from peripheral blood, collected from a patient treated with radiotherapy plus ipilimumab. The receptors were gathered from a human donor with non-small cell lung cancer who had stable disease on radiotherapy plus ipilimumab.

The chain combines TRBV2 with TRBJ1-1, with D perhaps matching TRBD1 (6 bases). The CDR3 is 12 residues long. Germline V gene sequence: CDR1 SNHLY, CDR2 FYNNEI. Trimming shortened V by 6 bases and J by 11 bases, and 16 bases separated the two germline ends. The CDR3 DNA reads TGTGCCAGCAGAGCCGGGACACGCGCTGCTTTCTTT. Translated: CASRAGTRAAFF. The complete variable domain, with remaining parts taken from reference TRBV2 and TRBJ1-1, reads EPEVTQTPSHQVTQMGQEVILRCVPISNHLYFYWYRQILGQKVEFLVSFYNNEISEKSEIFDDQFSVERPDGSNFTLKIRSTKLEDSAMYFCASRAGTRAAFFGQGTRLTVV.

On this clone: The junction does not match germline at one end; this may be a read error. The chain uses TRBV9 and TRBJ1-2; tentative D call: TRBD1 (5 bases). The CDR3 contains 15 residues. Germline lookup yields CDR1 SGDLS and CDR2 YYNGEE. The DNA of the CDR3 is TGTGTCAGCAGCGTACGGGACGCCGGCAGATATGGCTACACCTTC. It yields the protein CVSSVRDAGRYGYTF. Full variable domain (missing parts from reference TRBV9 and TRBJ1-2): DSGVTQTPKHLITATGQRVTLRCSPRSGDLSVYWYQQSLDQGLQFLIQYYNGEERAKGNILERFSAQQFPDLHSELNLSSLELGDSALYFCVSSVRDAGRYGYTFGSGTRLTVV.